This TCR beta chain appears in the sequencing data of a study of cytomegalovirus exposure and HLA in healthy donors. The CDR3 totals 15 residues. The junction had 4 bases not matched to a gene; V was cut back by 0 bases and J by 4 bases. CDR1 and CDR2 from the germline V gene are MGHRA and YSYEKL. PCR amplification relied on 60 Vbeta primers (plus 13 Jbeta primers). Data came from immunoSEQ multiplex PCR; TCRdb stores just in-frame clones and leaves some out. The profile covers about 130,000 clones, with roughly 80% appearing a single time and around 3.5% taken by the ten largest. The TCR comes from a woman aged 40 to 50 in good health and CMV-seropositive. The chain employs TRBV4-1 and TRBJ2-3, with 7 bases lining up with TRBD1. The sample taken for sequencing was PBMCs. The CDR3 region has the DNA TGCGCCAGCAGCCAAGAGGTAGGGGGCCCAGATACGCAGTATTTT. It encodes CASSQEVGGPDTQYF.